This entry features one TCR beta chain sequence. The CDR3 is 14 residues long. CDR1 is SGHRS, CDR2 YFSETQ, per germline. After removal of 4 bases from V and 7 bases from J, the junction contained 7 bases not matched to a gene. This sample stems from a study of T cells in Graves' hyperthyroidism and ophthalmopathy. Researchers took RNA transcripts and amplified the TCR beta CDR3 regions from them. HTBI primers were used for first-round RT-PCR of the TCR CDR3. TCRdb reanalysed the multiplex PCR reads using MiXCR and keeps one entry per CDR3 protein. Among fewer than 500,000 distinct CDR3 sequences, around an eighth were seen once, and the ten largest hold less than 25%.

The origin of this receptor is a man aged 25 to 40 with Graves' hyperthyroidism that later progressed to Graves' ophthalmopathy. This chain links TRBV5-1 with TRBJ2-2; TRBD1 agrees at 7 bases. The sequenced material came from blood. The CDR3: CASSTRQGSGELFF. CDR3 coding DNA: TGCGCCAGCAGCACCCGACAGGGAAGCGGGGAGCTGTTTTTT.